The text below deals with one TCR beta chain. This CDR3 comprises 15 residues. The ends were cut back, 1 base at V and 8 bases at J, with 17 bases in the middle. From germline, CDR1 is SEHNR and CDR2 FQNEAQ (reference sequence). In the authors' methods: Filtering differed because ImmunoSEQ produced junction-only sequences that carried no quality scores. Method: immunoSEQ multiplex PCR; TCRdb's copy keeps in-frame clones and lacks some. The V and J calls and clone size come from that table; D and trimming were worked out from the DNA. Of about 700,000 clones in the sample, around 90% were seen once. This specimen comes from a study of shared clonotypes between healthy human individuals. CD45RO negativity and positive selection for CCR7 defined naive CD8 cells, a population that excluded terminally differentiated effector memory CD45RA+ cells.

Sequencing was done on a sample of naive CD8+ T cells sorted from blood. The sequence derives from a man aged 25-45 years in good health. V usage is TRBV7-9 and J usage is TRBJ1-2; a weak D match, TRBD1 (5 bases). CDR3 in amino acids: CASSLGRQGKGGYTF. The CDR3 coding sequence is TGTGCCAGCAGCTTAGGAAGGCAGGGAAAGGGAGGCTACACCTTC.